The sequence of this TCR beta chain was determined in a study of cytomegalovirus exposure and HLA in healthy donors. Broader study findings: The investigators catalogued 150 to 200 TCR beta chains as cytomegalovirus-associated.

TCRdb's table, derived via immunoSEQ multiplex PCR, lists solely in-frame clones and lacks some. The sample carries 100,000 to 120,000 clones, roughly nine tenths recorded once. As for this clone: What it binds is not known.

V lost 5 bases and J lost 0, with 11 bases in between. The V gene's germline CDR1 is SGHRS and CDR2 YFSETQ. The CDR3 loop spans 14 amino acids. The rearrangement joins TRBV5-1 to TRBJ1-1; possible D gene TRBD1, 5 bases. Sequencing used PBMCs. The receptor comes from a woman between 18 and 29 years old in good health and CMV-seronegative. The CDR3 reads CASRDSAMNTEAFF. The CDR3 DNA reads TGCGCCAGCAGAGACAGCGCAATGAACACTGAAGCTTTCTTT. The whole variable domain, remainder taken from reference TRBV5-1 and TRBJ1-1, is KAGVTQTPRYLIKTRGQQVTLSCSPISGHRSVSWYQQTPGQGLQFLFEYFSETQRNKGNFPGRFSGRQFSNSRSEMNVSTLELGDSALYLCASRDSAMNTEAFFGQGTRLTVV.